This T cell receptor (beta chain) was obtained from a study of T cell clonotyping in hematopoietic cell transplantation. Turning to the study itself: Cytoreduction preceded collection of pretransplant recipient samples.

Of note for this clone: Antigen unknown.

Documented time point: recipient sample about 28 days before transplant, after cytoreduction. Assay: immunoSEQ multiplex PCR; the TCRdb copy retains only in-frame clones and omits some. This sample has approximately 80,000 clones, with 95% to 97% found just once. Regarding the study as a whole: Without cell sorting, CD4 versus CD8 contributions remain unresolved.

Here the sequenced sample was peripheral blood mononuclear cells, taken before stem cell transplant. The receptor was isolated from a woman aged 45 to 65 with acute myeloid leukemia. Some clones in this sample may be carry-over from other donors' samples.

The CDR3 is CASSEDSTEYF. The CDR3 nucleotides are TGTGCCAGCAGTGAAGATTCTACGGAGTACTTC. The chain links TRBV6-1 to TRBJ2-4; D remains unclear. The germline V gene encodes CDR1 MNHNS and CDR2 SASEGT. The germline V and J ends were trimmed by 1 base and 14 bases, with 9 bases remaining between them. The CDR3 spans 11 residues.